The 18 T cell receptor beta chains in this list originate from one sample, sequenced in a study of post-analysis software for immune sequencing data. Study observations and caveats: Included in a set of five TRBV segments more frequent in patients than controls were TRBV5-6, TRBV5-1 and TRBV20-1.

Researchers reported that TCR beta cDNA libraries carried unique molecular identifiers. One entry per CDR3 protein results from TCRdb running MiXCR on the PCR reads. The sample gives some 500,000 distinct CDR3 sequences, roughly 45% of which show up once; 9% to 13% is in the top ten. No cognate antigen is known for these TCRs. The sequencing sample was made of blood. These receptors were taken from a girl between 5 and 17 years old with multiple sclerosis.

This clonotype was counted a few times. This chain links TRBV20-1 with TRBJ2-1, with 9 positions matching TRBD2. The CDR3 spans 15 residues. Germline V gives CDR1 DFQATT, CDR2 SNEGSKA (reference sequence). Trimming removed 2 bases from V and 3 bases from J; junction bases left unmatched: 5. The DNA of the CDR3 is TGCAGTGCTAGACTCCTAGCGGGATTCTACAATGAGCAGTTCTTC. It encodes CSARLLAGFYNEQFF.

The chain has TRBV7-3 and TRBJ2-5, with D possibly being TRBD1 or TRBD2 (5 bases each). Germline CDR1 and CDR2: SGHTA and FQGTGA. V shed 5 bases and J shed 1 base, with 14 bases lying between them. The CDR3 covers 15 residues. The CDR3 is CASSQGPGSQETQYF. The DNA for the CDR3 is TGTGCCAGCAGCCAAGGGCCAGGGAGCCAAGAGACCCAGTACTTC.

This clonotype turned up a few times. The chain links TRBV20-1 to TRBJ2-5, with D possibly TRBD1 on 6 matching bases. CDR1 and CDR2 from the germline V gene are DFQATT and SNEGSKA (reference sequence). V gave up 1 base and J gave up 7 bases, with 25 bases separating them. CDR3 length: 17 amino acids. The DNA of the CDR3 is TGCAGTGCTAGAGTTTGGGAAGACCCCAGGGGTGGAGGGACCCAGTACTTC. Translated, it gives CSARVWEDPRGGGTQYF.

This sequence joins TRBV7-2 and TRBJ1-1, with D uncertain. The CDR3 has 15 amino acids. Trimming stripped 0 bases from V and 0 bases from J, with 8 bases between. Looked up from germline, CDR1 is SGHTA and CDR2 is FQGNSA. The CDR3 sequence: CASSLAPGMNTEAFF. The CDR3 nucleotides read TGTGCCAGCAGCTTAGCTCCCGGTATGAACACTGAAGCTTTCTTT.

The chain links TRBV7-3 to TRBJ1-6; D is uncertain. The V end was cut by 2 bases, the J end by 7 bases, with 9 bases between. This CDR3 spans 14 amino acids. Germline CDR1 and CDR2: SGHTA and FQGTGA. CDR3 sequence (DNA): TGTGCCAGCAGCTTAGGCCCCGGGAATTCACCCCTCCACTTT. Amino acid sequence: CASSLGPGNSPLHF.

The sample holds a few counts of this clonotype. The chain couples TRBV27 to TRBJ2-5, with TRBD1 identical over 8 bases. The better agreement between TRBJ2-7 and the DNA end casts doubt on the J call. The germline V gene encodes CDR1 MNHEY and CDR2 SMNVEV (reference sequence). CDR3 length: 16 amino acids. The CDR3 loop reads CASSWQLTGQASEQYF. CDR3 nucleotide sequence: TGTGCCAGCAGTTGGCAACTTACGGGACAGGCAAGCGAGCAGTACTTC.

The gene calls are TRBV20-1 and TRBJ2-4; D ambiguous. The end of the DNA aligns better with TRBJ2-7, so the J call may be wrong. Germline V CDR1 and CDR2: DFQATT, SNEGSKA (reference sequence). CDR3 length equals 14 residues. The CDR3, as DNA: TGCAGTGCTAGCGAACGGAGCTTTCCCCTCGAGCAGTACTTC. Translated, it gives CSASERSFPLEQYF.

This clonotype occurred many times. This chain links TRBV20-1 with TRBJ2-7, with D tentatively TRBD2 (6 bases). Germline lookup yields CDR1 DFQATT and CDR2 SNEGSKA (reference sequence). The CDR3 is 14 residues long. V lost 1 base, J lost 3 bases, and 13 bases lay in between. CDR3 sequence: CSARGSGDFYEQYF. CDR3 nucleotides: TGCAGTGCTAGAGGTAGCGGCGATTTCTACGAGCAGTACTTC.

The V gene is TRBV7-8, the J gene TRBJ2-5; D call uncertain. The V end was cut by 1 base, the J end by 0 bases, with 12 bases between. The CDR3 length is 16 residues. Germline values: CDR1 SGHVS, CDR2 FQNEAQ. The CDR3 region is CASSLGQTLYQETQYF. The CDR3 region has the DNA TGTGCCAGCAGCTTAGGTCAAACCTTGTACCAAGAGACCCAGTACTTC.

The gene calls are TRBV5-1 and TRBJ2-7, with D possibly TRBD2 on 6 matching bases. The CDR3 contains 13 residues. The V end was cut by 4 bases, the J end by 10 bases, with 18 bases between. Germline CDR1 reads SGHRS; CDR2 reads YFSETQ. CDR3 protein: CASSQVGDSSQYF. CDR3 coding DNA: TGCGCCAGCAGCCAAGTGGGGGACTCGTCACAGTACTTC.

This chain links TRBV4-1 with TRBJ2-1, with TRBD1 matching over 7 bases. The CDR3 contains 17 residues. Germline trimming cut 7 bases from V and 0 bases from J; bases unmatched to any gene: 12. Germline assignment: CDR1 MGHRA and CDR2 YSYEKL. The CDR3 loop reads CASKPGTAANSYNEQFF. CDR3 sequence (DNA): TGCGCCAGCAAGCCCGGGACAGCTGCTAACTCCTACAATGAGCAGTTCTTC.

The chain links TRBV5-5 to TRBJ2-1; D not resolved. CDR1 is SGHKS, CDR2 YYEKEE, per germline (reference sequence). The CDR3 extends over 12 amino acids. V gave up 1 base and J gave up 5 bases, with 4 bases separating them. The DNA of the CDR3 is TGTGCCAGCAGCTTGATAAACAATGAGCAGTTCTTC. It is translated as CASSLINNEQFF.

V gene TRBV6-5 combines with J gene TRBJ2-3, with 12 bases lining up with TRBD1. From germline, CDR1 is MNHEY and CDR2 SVGAGI. This CDR3 spans 18 amino acids. The V gene end was trimmed by 0 bases and the J gene end by 1 base; junction bases not matched to a gene: 5. In DNA, the CDR3 is TGTGCCAGCAGTTACTCGGGACAGGGGGCTTATCGCACAGATACGCAGTATTTT. Its translation: CASSYSGQGAYRTDTQYF.

This clonotype was picked up one time. The chain combines TRBV28 with TRBJ1-1; a possible D gene is TRBD1 (6 bases). The V and J ends lost 2 bases and 0 bases respectively, with 22 bases between them. CDR1 is MDHEN, CDR2 SYDVKM, per germline. This CDR3 comprises 19 residues. The chain's CDR3 is CASSLRGGAQGLMNTEAFF. CDR3 nucleotides: TGTGCCAGCAGTTTAAGGGGGGGGGCCCAGGGACTCATGAACACTGAAGCTTTCTTT.

V gene TRBV20-1 combines with J gene TRBJ1-6, with 8 positions matching TRBD1. The V segment lost 8 bases and the J segment 9 bases; nucleotides outside the gene matches: 12. The germline V gene has CDR1 DFQATT and CDR2 SNEGSKA (reference sequence). The CDR3 length is 14 residues. CDR3 in DNA: TGCAGTCTAGGGGAGACAGGGGTCGGTTCACCCCTCCACTTT. Its protein product is CSLGETGVGSPLHF.

This chain connects TRBV27 to TRBJ2-6; D is undetermined. V lost 8 bases to trimming and J lost 0 bases, with 8 bases between them. This CDR3 has 14 residues. Per the germline V gene, CDR1 is MNHEY and CDR2 is SMNVEV (reference sequence). The chain's CDR3 is CASSELSGANVLTF. The CDR3 DNA follows: TGTGCCAGCTCCGAGCTCTCTGGGGCCAACGTCCTGACTTTC. The whole variable domain, filled in from reference TRBV27 and TRBJ2-6, reads EAQVTQNPRYLITVTGKKLTVTCSQNMNHEYMSWYRQDPGLGLRQIYYSMNVEVTDKGDVPEGYKVSRKEKRNFPLILESPSPNQTSLYFCASSELSGANVLTFGAGSRLTVL.

The chain employs TRBV7-2 and TRBJ2-7; D possibly corresponds to TRBD1 (5 bases). V lost 5 bases to trimming and J lost 3 bases, with 20 bases between them. CDR1 and CDR2 from the germline V gene are SGHTA and FQGNSA. The CDR3 has 16 residues. CDR3: CASSQSQTVYDYEQYF. The CDR3 region has the DNA TGTGCCAGCAGCCAATCCCAGACAGTTTATGACTACGAGCAGTACTTC.

The rearrangement joins TRBV28 to TRBJ2-5, with 7 positions matching TRBD1. V lost 6 bases to trimming and J lost 3 bases; unmatched junction nucleotides: 7. This CDR3 has 14 amino acids. The V gene's germline CDR1 is MDHEN and CDR2 SYDVKM. CDR3 region: CASRLPGTEETQYF. CDR3 bases: TGTGCCAGCAGGCTTCCTGGGACAGAAGAGACCCAGTACTTC.